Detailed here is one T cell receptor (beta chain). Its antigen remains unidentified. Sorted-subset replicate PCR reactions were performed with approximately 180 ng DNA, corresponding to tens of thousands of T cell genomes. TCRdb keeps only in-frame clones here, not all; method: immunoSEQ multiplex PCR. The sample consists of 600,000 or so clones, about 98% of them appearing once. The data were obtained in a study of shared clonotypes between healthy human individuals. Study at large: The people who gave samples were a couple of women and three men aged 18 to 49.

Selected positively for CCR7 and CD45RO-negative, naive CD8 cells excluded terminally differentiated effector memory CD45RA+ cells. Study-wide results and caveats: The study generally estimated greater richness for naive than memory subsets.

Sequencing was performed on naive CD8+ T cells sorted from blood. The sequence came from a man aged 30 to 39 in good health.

CDR3 region: CASSLGGFETQYF. CDR3 coding DNA: TGTGCCAGCAGCCTCGGGGGTTTCGAGACCCAGTACTTC. The rearrangement links TRBV7-8 to TRBJ2-5, with TRBD2 as a possible D gene (6 bases). The germline V gene has CDR1 SGHVS and CDR2 FQNEAQ. This CDR3 has 13 residues. Trimming removed 5 bases at V and 5 bases at J, with 12 bases between.